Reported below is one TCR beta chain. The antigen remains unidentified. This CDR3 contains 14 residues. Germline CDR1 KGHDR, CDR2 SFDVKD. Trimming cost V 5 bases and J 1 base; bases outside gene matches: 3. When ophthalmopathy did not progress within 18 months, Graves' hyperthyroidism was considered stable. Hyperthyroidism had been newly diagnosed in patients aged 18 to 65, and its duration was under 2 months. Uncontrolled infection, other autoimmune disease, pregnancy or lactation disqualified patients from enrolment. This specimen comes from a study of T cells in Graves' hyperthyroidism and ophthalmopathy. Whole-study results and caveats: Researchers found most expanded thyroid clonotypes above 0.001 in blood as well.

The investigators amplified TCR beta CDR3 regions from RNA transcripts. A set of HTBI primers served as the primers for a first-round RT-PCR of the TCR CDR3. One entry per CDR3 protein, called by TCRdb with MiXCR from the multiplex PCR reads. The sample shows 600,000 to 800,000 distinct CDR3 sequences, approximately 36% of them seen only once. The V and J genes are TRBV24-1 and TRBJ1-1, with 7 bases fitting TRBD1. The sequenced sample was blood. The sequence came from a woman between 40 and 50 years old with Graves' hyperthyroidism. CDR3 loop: CATSGRDRNTEAFF. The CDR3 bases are TGTGCCACCAGTGGGCGGGACAGGAACACTGAAGCTTTCTTT.